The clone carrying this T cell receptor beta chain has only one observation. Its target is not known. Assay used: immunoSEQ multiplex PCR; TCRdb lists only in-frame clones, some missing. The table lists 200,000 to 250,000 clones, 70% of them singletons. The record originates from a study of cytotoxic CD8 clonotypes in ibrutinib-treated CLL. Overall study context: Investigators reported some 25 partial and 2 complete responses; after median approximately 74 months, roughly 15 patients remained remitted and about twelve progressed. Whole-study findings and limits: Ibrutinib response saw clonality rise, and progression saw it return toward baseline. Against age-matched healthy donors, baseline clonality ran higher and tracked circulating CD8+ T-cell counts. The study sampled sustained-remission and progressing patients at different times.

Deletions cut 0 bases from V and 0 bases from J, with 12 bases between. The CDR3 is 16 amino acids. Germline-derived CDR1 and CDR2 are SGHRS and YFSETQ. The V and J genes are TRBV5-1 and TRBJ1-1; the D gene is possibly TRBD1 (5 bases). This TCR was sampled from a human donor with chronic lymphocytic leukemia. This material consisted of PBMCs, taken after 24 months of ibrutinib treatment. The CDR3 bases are TGCGCCAGCAGCTTGGGTGGGACGAATATGAACACTGAAGCTTTCTTT. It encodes CASSLGGTNMNTEAFF. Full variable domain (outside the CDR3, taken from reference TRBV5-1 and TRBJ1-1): KAGVTQTPRYLIKTRGQQVTLSCSPISGHRSVSWYQQTPGQGLQFLFEYFSETQRNKGNFPGRFSGRQFSNSRSEMNVSTLELGDSALYLCASSLGGTNMNTEAFFGQGTRLTVV.